This T cell receptor beta chain appears in the sequencing data of a study of identical twins. TCRdb re-called the 5' RACE reads through MiXCR, storing one row per CDR3 protein. This sample has 1.5 million to 2 million distinct CDR3 sequences; less than 35% occur once, and the top ten carry around 0.3%. Worth noting for this clonotype: One end of the junction is discordant with germline, which a read error may explain.

This CDR3 has 15 residues. Germline V gene data show CDR1 as SGHAT and CDR2 as FQNNGV. The source material was cord blood. This receptor was obtained from a newborn girl in good health. The chain uses TRBV11-2 and TRBJ2-3; 7 nucleotides line up with TRBD2. The CDR3 protein is CACSLGRGGTDTQYF. The DNA of the CDR3 is TGTGCCTGCAGCTTAGGACGGGGGGGCACAGATACGCAGTATTTT.